The 6 T cell receptor beta chains in this list originate from one sample, sequenced in a study of blood T cell repertoires in COVID-19. Libraries were prepared by immunoSEQ multiplex PCR; TCRdb keeps only in-frame clonotypes and omits some of them. The sample consists of about 26,000 clones, about nine tenths of them appearing once. Sequenced material: peripheral blood. The receptor set was obtained from a human donor in a cohort sampled during active COVID-19.

The chain's CDR3 is CASSSTQGGGANVLTF. The DNA for the CDR3 is TGTGCCAGCAGCTCTACCCAGGGGGGTGGGGCCAACGTCCTGACTTTC. The chain employs TRBV11-2 and TRBJ2-6; D is possibly TRBD1 (7 bases). There are 16 residues in the CDR3. Per the germline V gene, CDR1 is SGHAT and CDR2 is FQNNGV. V was shortened by 4 bases and J by 3 bases, with 13 bases between the two germline ends.

This clone appeared a single time. The chain is built from TRBV10-1 and TRBJ1-6; weak D call: TRBD1 (5 bases). V lost 2 bases, J lost 5 bases, and 10 bases lay in between. The CDR3 contains 15 residues. Germline V gene data show CDR1 as WNHNN and CDR2 as SYGVQD (reference sequence). CDR3 DNA: TGCGCCAGCAGTGAGATCCAGGGTGATAATTCACCCCTCCACTTT. Residues: CASSEIQGDNSPLHF.

The chain recombines TRBV9 with TRBJ2-1, with TRBD2 as a possible D gene (6 bases). Trimming shortened V by 3 bases and J by 5 bases, and 18 bases separated the two germline ends. CDR1 is SGDLS, CDR2 YYNGEE, per germline. There are 16 residues in the CDR3. The CDR3: CASSDERASVHNEQFF. The CDR3 nucleotides are TGTGCCAGCAGCGACGAGCGTGCTAGCGTCCACAATGAGCAGTTCTTC.

This clone was seen more than once but under ten times. This chain connects TRBV10-1 to TRBJ1-4, with a possible D match to TRBD1 (6 bases). Germline CDR1 WNHNN, CDR2 SYGVQD (reference sequence). CDR3 length equals 14 residues. Trimming pared 7 bases from V and 3 bases from J, leaving 12 bases between. CDR3 loop: CASIWGPANEKLFF. For the CDR3, the DNA is TGCGCCAGCATATGGGGGCCGGCTAATGAAAAACTGTTTTTT.

The rearrangement uses TRBV19 and TRBJ2-7, with TRBD1 as a possible D gene (6 bases). CDR3 length: 14 residues. Germline CDR1 and CDR2: LNHDA and SQIVND (reference sequence). Trimming stripped 4 bases from V and 0 bases from J, with 10 bases between. In DNA form, the CDR3 reads TGTGCCAGTAGTAGGACAGACTCCTCCTACGAGCAGTACTTC. As protein: CASSRTDSSYEQYF.

The gene calls are TRBV4-2 and TRBJ2-7; D is possibly TRBD2 (5 bases). Trimming cost V 2 bases and J 3 bases, with 17 bases left between them. Germline CDR1 reads LGHNA; CDR2 reads YNFKEQ. CDR3 size: 16 residues. The CDR3 loop reads CASSQQGRGSIYEQYF. The CDR3 DNA reads as TGTGCCAGCAGCCAACAAGGACGGGGATCAATCTACGAGCAGTACTTC.